Listed here are 18 T cell receptor beta chains from one sample, sequenced in a study of T cells in localized non-small cell lung cancer. The assay was immunoSEQ multiplex PCR, and TCRdb's table has in-frame clones only and misses some. The repertoire holds about 28,000 clones, with about nine tenths as singletons. Here the sequenced sample was peripheral blood, taken before any cancer treatment. These receptors all stem from a woman aged 35-70 years with stage I lung adenocarcinoma.

CDR3 nucleotides: TGTGCCAGCAGCGTGGGGGGGATGTTGATGAACACTGAAGCTTTCTTT. Translation gives CASSVGGMLMNTEAFF. The V gene is TRBV9, the J gene TRBJ1-1; a weak D match, TRBD1 (5 bases). The CDR3 spans 16 residues. Per germline, CDR1 SGDLS and CDR2 YYNGEE. Trimming took 2 bases from V and 0 from J, leaving 14 bases between them.

The CDR3: CASSELAGANTGELFF. CDR3 DNA sequence: TGTGCCAGCAGTGAGCTAGCGGGAGCGAACACCGGGGAGCTGTTTTTT. The rearrangement links TRBV6-4 to TRBJ2-2; 10 bases fit TRBD2. The V segment lost 3 bases and the J segment 0 bases; nucleotides outside the gene matches: 1. This CDR3 contains 16 residues. Germline CDR1 reads MRHNA; CDR2 reads SNTAGT.

The gene calls are TRBV11-2 and TRBJ1-6, with D possibly matching TRBD1 (5 bases). The CDR3 has 16 amino acids. From germline, CDR1 is SGHAT and CDR2 FQNNGV. V was clipped by 0 bases and J by 6 bases, with 12 bases between them. The CDR3 DNA reads as TGTGCCAGCAGCTTAGATTACAGACAGACTAATTCACCCCTCCACTTT. It encodes CASSLDYRQTNSPLHF.

The chain combines TRBV5-1 with TRBJ2-6; TRBD1 matches 8 bases. V was clipped by 4 bases and J by 0 bases; unmatched bases: 6. The germline gives CDR1 SGHRS, CDR2 YFSETQ. This CDR3 is 17 amino acids long. For the CDR3, the DNA is TGCGCCAGCAGCCCAGGGGGCACCTCCTCTGGGGCCAACGTCCTGACTTTC. It translates to CASSPGGTSSGANVLTF.

The V and J genes are TRBV11-2 and TRBJ2-5, with D maybe TRBD2 (6 bases). Germline CDR1 is SGHAT and CDR2 is FQNNGV. This CDR3 spans 14 amino acids. Deletions cut 1 base from V and 5 bases from J, with 11 bases between. CDR3 coding DNA: TGTGCCAGCAGCTTAGCTCGGGGGTGGGAGACCCAGTACTTC. It yields the protein CASSLARGWETQYF.

The J gene is TRBJ2-5, the V gene TRBV18; D unresolved. The CDR3 runs 12 residues. The germline V gene has CDR1 KGHSH and CDR2 LQKENI. The V end lost 2 bases, the J end lost 1 base, and 2 bases lay between the germline ends. CDR3: CASSPSQETQYF. CDR3 DNA sequence: TGTGCCAGCTCACCATCCCAAGAGACCCAGTACTTC.

The V gene is TRBV5-1, the J gene TRBJ2-7; TRBD1 aligns across 7 bases. The CDR3 extends over 14 amino acids. Trimming cost V 0 bases and J 8 bases; bases outside gene matches: 8. From germline, CDR1 is SGHRS and CDR2 YFSETQ. CDR3 region: CASSLEGGAGKQYF. CDR3 in DNA: TGCGCCAGCAGCTTGGAAGGGGGCGCGGGTAAGCAGTACTTC.

The rearrangement uses TRBV19 and TRBJ2-1; 9 nucleotides match TRBD2. From germline, CDR1 is LNHDA and CDR2 SQIVND (reference sequence). Germline trimming cut 5 bases from V and 4 bases from J; bases unmatched to any gene: 6. CDR3 length equals 15 residues. The CDR3 here is CASSSGTSRYNEQFF. The CDR3 nucleotides read TGTGCCAGTAGTTCCGGGACTAGCCGTTACAATGAGCAGTTCTTC.

This sequence joins TRBV20-1 and TRBJ1-1; D is undetermined. With 4 bases removed from V and 7 bases from J, the gap between germline ends came to 10 bases. This CDR3 comprises 11 residues. Germline-derived CDR1 and CDR2 are DFQATT and SNEGSKA (reference sequence). As DNA, the CDR3 is TGCAGTGCTACACCTCGAGTTGAAGCTTTCTTT. It translates to CSATPRVEAFF.

CDR3 nucleotide sequence: TGTGCCAGCAGCTTAGATCATCCAGCAGGGCAGTACTTC. It encodes CASSLDHPAGQYF. The genes are TRBV7-2 and TRBJ2-7; D not resolved. Germline V gene lookup returns CDR1 SGHTA and CDR2 FQGNSA. V lost 1 base to trimming and J lost 9 bases, with 13 bases between them. The CDR3 has 13 amino acids.

The chain has TRBV5-1 and TRBJ2-7; D perhaps matches TRBD1 (6 bases). Trimming removed 5 bases from V and 3 bases from J, with 12 bases in between. This CDR3 is 13 amino acids long. Germline V CDR1 and CDR2: SGHRS, YFSETQ. CDR3 residues: CASSFTGNYEQYF. In DNA form, the CDR3 reads TGCGCCAGCAGTTTTACAGGGAACTACGAGCAGTACTTC.

V is TRBV5-8 and J is TRBJ2-3, with 10 bases aligning to TRBD2. The CDR3 consists of 17 residues. V lost 0 bases and J lost 3; bases outside the gene matches: 7. Germline loops: CDR1 SGHTS, CDR2 YDEGEE. This chain's CDR3 is CASSLARLAGVTDTQYF. The CDR3 bases are TGTGCCAGCAGCTTGGCCCGGCTAGCGGGAGTAACAGATACGCAGTATTTT.

The chain is built from TRBV7-9 and TRBJ1-1; D is unresolved. With 5 bases removed from V and 0 bases from J, the gap between germline ends came to 10 bases. The CDR3 runs to 14 residues. CDR1 is SEHNR, CDR2 FQNEAQ, per germline (reference sequence). The CDR3 here is CASSPAGLNTEAFF. The CDR3 nucleotides read TGTGCCAGCAGCCCCGCCGGGTTGAACACTGAAGCTTTCTTT.

The V and J genes are TRBV7-8 and TRBJ1-5; unclear D gene. The CDR3 extends over 15 amino acids. Trimming removed 1 base from V and 6 bases from J, with 13 bases in between. CDR1 is SGHVS and CDR2 is FQNEAQ in the germline V gene. CDR3 sequence: CASSLVIGRSQPQHF. The CDR3 region has the DNA TGTGCCAGCAGCTTAGTTATCGGGAGAAGTCAGCCCCAGCATTTT.

This chain joins TRBV11-3 and TRBJ2-7, with 9 bases matching TRBD2. CDR1 is SGHNT and CDR2 is YENEEA in the germline V gene. The CDR3 sequence is 15 residues long. Trimming took 1 base from V and 3 from J; bases not matched to a gene: 4. The CDR3 loop is CASSLGASGNYEQYF. CDR3 coding DNA: TGTGCCAGCAGCTTAGGGGCTAGCGGGAACTACGAGCAGTACTTC.

The chain couples TRBV10-2 to TRBJ2-5; the match to TRBD2 covers 11 bases. The CDR3 consists of 15 residues. The J segment lost 4 bases and the V segment lost 6 bases, leaving 7 bases of the junction unmatched. The germline V gene encodes CDR1 WSHSY and CDR2 SAAADI. CDR3 coding DNA: TGCGCCAGCAGATTAGCGGGGGGGCTTCGAGAGACCCAGTACTTC. Amino acids: CASRLAGGLRETQYF.

The chain has TRBV6-1 and TRBJ1-6; no clear D gene. V shed 8 bases and J shed 8 bases, with 16 bases lying between them. CDR1 MNHNS and CDR2 SASEGT come from the germline V gene. The length of the CDR3 is 14 residues. DNA of the CDR3: TGTGCCAGCCGTCTTGTCCGGGCGGATTCACCCCTCCACTTT. This translates into CASRLVRADSPLHF.

On this clone: One end of the junction does not line up with germline, which may come from a read error. The rearrangement joins TRBV18 to TRBJ2-7; 7 bases fit TRBD1. The germline V gene encodes CDR1 KGHSH and CDR2 LQKENI. The CDR3 contains 14 residues. CDR3 sequence reads: CASSPGTVSHEQYF. The CDR3 nucleotides read TGTGCCAGCTCACCCGGGACAGTCTCCCACGAGCAGTACTTC.